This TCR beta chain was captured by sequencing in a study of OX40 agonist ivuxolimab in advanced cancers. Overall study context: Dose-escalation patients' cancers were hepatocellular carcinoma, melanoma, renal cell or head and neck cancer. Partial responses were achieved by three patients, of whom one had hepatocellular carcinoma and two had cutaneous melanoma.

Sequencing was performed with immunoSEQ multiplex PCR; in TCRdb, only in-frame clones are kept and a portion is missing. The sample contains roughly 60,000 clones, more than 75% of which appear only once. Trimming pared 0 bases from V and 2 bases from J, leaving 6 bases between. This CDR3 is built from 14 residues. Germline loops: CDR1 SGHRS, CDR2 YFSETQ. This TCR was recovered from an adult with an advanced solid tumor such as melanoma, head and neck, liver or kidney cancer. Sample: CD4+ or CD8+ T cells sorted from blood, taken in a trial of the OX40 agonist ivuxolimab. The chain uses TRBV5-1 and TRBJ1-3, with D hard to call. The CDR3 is CASSLGDTGNTIYF. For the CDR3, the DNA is TGCGCCAGCAGCTTGGGAGATACTGGAAACACCATATATTTT.